The 26 T cell receptor beta chains given below trace back to one sample, sequenced in a study of OX40 agonist ivuxolimab in advanced cancers. The data were produced by immunoSEQ multiplex PCR, yet TCRdb's version contains in-frame clones alone and is incomplete. This sample has about 110,000 clones, with approximately 89% found just once. Sequenced material: CD4+ or CD8+ T cells sorted from blood, taken in a trial of the OX40 agonist ivuxolimab. These receptors were taken from an adult with an advanced solid tumor such as melanoma, head and neck, liver or kidney cancer.

This clone appeared once. The chain recombines TRBV6-5 with TRBJ1-6; D might be TRBD1 (6 bases). Looked up from germline, CDR1 is MNHEY and CDR2 is SVGAGI. The CDR3 extends over 12 amino acids. Trimming stripped 6 bases from V and 12 bases from J, with 12 bases between. CDR3 sequence reads: CASSRGGRPLHF. The CDR3, as DNA: TGTGCCAGCAGCCGAGGGGGGAGACCCCTCCACTTT.

The chain links TRBV7-3 to TRBJ2-2, with 10 positions matching TRBD1. This CDR3 comprises 16 residues. Germline assignment: CDR1 SGHTA and CDR2 FQGTGA. The V segment lost 3 bases and the J segment 0 bases; nucleotides outside the gene matches: 1. CDR3 loop: CASSLTGGANTGELFF. DNA for the CDR3: TGTGCCAGCAGCTTGACAGGGGGCGCGAACACCGGGGAGCTGTTTTTT.

The chain is built from TRBV2 and TRBJ1-1; tentatively, D is TRBD1 (6 bases). The CDR3 runs 15 residues. Trimming left V 4 bases short and J 5 bases short, with 17 bases between. Germline CDR1 reads SNHLY; CDR2 reads FYNNEI. The CDR3 sequence is CASSVGGIRGTEAFF. As DNA, the CDR3 is TGTGCCAGCAGTGTCGGGGGGATCAGGGGTACTGAAGCTTTCTTT.

This clone was seen a handful of times. This chain connects TRBV6-5 to TRBJ1-1, with a possible D match to TRBD1 (6 bases). The CDR3 is 14 residues long. V lost 4 bases and J lost 7, with 16 bases in between. In germline, CDR1 is MNHEY, CDR2 SVGAGI. CDR3 sequence: CASSFAFQGREAFF. In DNA, the CDR3 is TGTGCCAGCAGTTTCGCCTTTCAGGGGCGTGAAGCTTTCTTT.

The chain carries TRBV6-1 and TRBJ2-7, with TRBD2 matching over 9 bases. The length of the CDR3 is 14 residues. V was clipped by 7 bases and J by 4 bases; unmatched bases: 8. CDR1 is MNHNS, CDR2 SASEGT, per germline. As DNA, the CDR3 is TGTGCCAGCAAACGGCAGCGGGAGGTGTACGAGCAGTACTTC. Its protein product is CASKRQREVYEQYF.

The chain uses TRBV7-9 and TRBJ1-5; possible D gene TRBD1, 5 bases. The CDR3 spans 16 residues. Trimming left V 3 bases short and J 7 bases short, with 19 bases between. CDR1 and CDR2 (germline): SEHNR, FQNEAQ (reference sequence). CDR3 bases: TGTGCCAGCAGCTTTCACGGGACCACGGTTGGGCAGCCCCAGCATTTT. Translated: CASSFHGTTVGQPQHF. Full variable domain (remainder filled in from reference TRBV7-9 and TRBJ1-5): DTGVSQNPRHKITKRGQNVTFRCDPISEHNRLYWYRQTLGQGPEFLTYFQNEAQLEKSRLLSDRFSAERPKGSFSTLEIQRTEQGDSAMYLCASSFHGTTVGQPQHFGDGTRLSIL.

In its sample, this clone was seen once. The chain uses TRBV6-1 and TRBJ2-7; D unresolved. Germline values: CDR1 MNHNS, CDR2 SASEGT. V was cut by 3 bases and J by 4 bases, with 4 bases left in between. The CDR3 is made up of 11 amino acids. CDR3 residues: CASSDWYEQYF. DNA of the CDR3: TGTGCCAGCAGTGACTGGTACGAGCAGTACTTC.

The J gene is TRBJ2-7, the V gene TRBV2, with 7 nucleotides matching TRBD1. Germline CDR1 reads SNHLY; CDR2 reads FYNNEI. CDR3 length equals 16 residues. Trimming at V came to 7 bases and at J to 7 bases, leaving 19 bases not matched to a gene. In DNA, the CDR3 is TGTGCCAGCATCAAAGGATTTACAGGGGACCTTACAGAGCAGTACTTC. Residues: CASIKGFTGDLTEQYF.

The chain has TRBV5-1 and TRBJ2-7, with 7 bases fitting TRBD1. CDR1 and CDR2 (germline): SGHRS, YFSETQ. This CDR3 contains 14 residues. Trimming at V came to 4 bases and at J to 3 bases, leaving 7 bases not matched to a gene. The CDR3 region is CASSVGQPDYEQYF. The CDR3 coding sequence is TGCGCCAGCAGCGTGGGACAGCCCGACTACGAGCAGTACTTC.

The CDR3 DNA reads as TGTGCCAGTAGTCTTCCAGGGGAATCTGGAAACACCATATATTTT. Translated, it gives CASSLPGESGNTIYF. J is TRBJ1-3 and V is TRBV19, with a weak D call TRBD1 (6 bases). V lost 5 bases to trimming and J lost 1 base, with 12 bases between them. CDR1 and CDR2 (germline): LNHDA, SQIVND (reference sequence). The CDR3 is 15 residues long. The full variable domain, rest sourced from reference TRBV19 and TRBJ1-3, is DGGITQSPKYLFRKEGQNVTLSCEQNLNHDAMYWYRQDPGQGLRLIYYSQIVNDFQKGDIAEGYSVSREKKESFPLTVTSAQKNPTAFYLCASSLPGESGNTIYFGEGSWLTVV.

This clone was seen more than once but under ten times. The gene calls are TRBV5-1 and TRBJ2-7; a weak D match, TRBD1 (6 bases). V lost 7 bases, J lost 0 bases, and 11 bases lay in between. Germline loops: CDR1 SGHRS, CDR2 YFSETQ. The CDR3 has 13 residues. CDR3 DNA sequence: TGCGCCAGCCACTTGACAGGCTCCTACGAGCAGTACTTC. Protein: CASHLTGSYEQYF.

This clone has a handful of counts. This rearrangement joins TRBV6-1 to TRBJ1-3; D remains unclear. Trimming stripped 4 bases from V and 4 bases from J, with 5 bases between. The germline CDR1 and CDR2 sequences are MNHNS and SASEGT. The CDR3 is 12 residues long. The CDR3 loop is CASSASGNTIYF. The CDR3 coding sequence is TGTGCCAGCAGTGCATCCGGAAACACCATATATTTT.

The J gene is TRBJ2-3, the V gene TRBV6-1; TRBD2 matches at 12 bases. Per germline, CDR1 MNHNS and CDR2 SASEGT. This CDR3 is 14 amino acids long. The junction had 6 bases not matched to a gene; V was cut back by 7 bases and J by 7 bases. CDR3 sequence reads: CASIRLAGENTQYF. CDR3 in DNA: TGTGCCAGCATCCGACTAGCGGGAGAAAATACGCAGTATTTT.

The genes are TRBV19 and TRBJ2-5; a possible D gene is TRBD1 (5 bases). Trimming removed 5 bases at V and 2 bases at J, with 24 bases between. Germline lookup yields CDR1 LNHDA and CDR2 SQIVND (reference sequence). The CDR3 runs to 18 residues. CDR3 sequence: CASSLRGGPPITQETQYF. CDR3 DNA sequence: TGTGCCAGTAGTTTAAGGGGTGGCCCGCCTATCACGCAAGAGACCCAGTACTTC.

This clone showed up just once. The V gene is TRBV5-1, the J gene TRBJ2-7, with 16 bases fitting TRBD2. V shed 4 bases, J shed 2 bases, and the junction held 12 bases outside the gene matches. This CDR3 is built from 19 residues. Per the germline V gene, CDR1 is SGHRS and CDR2 is YFSETQ. DNA of the CDR3: TGCGCCAGCAGCGTAAACTCGGGACTAGCGGGAGGGTACCCCTACGAGCAGTACTTC. The encoded protein is CASSVNSGLAGGYPYEQYF. The full variable domain, with the rest looked up from reference TRBV5-1 and TRBJ2-7, is KAGVTQTPRYLIKTRGQQVTLSCSPISGHRSVSWYQQTPGQGLQFLFEYFSETQRNKGNFPGRFSGRQFSNSRSEMNVSTLELGDSALYLCASSVNSGLAGGYPYEQYFGPGTRLTVT.

The chain recombines TRBV19 with TRBJ1-1; D is undetermined. Germline V gene lookup returns CDR1 LNHDA and CDR2 SQIVND (reference sequence). This CDR3 has 14 residues. The germline V and J ends were trimmed by 1 base and 2 bases, with 8 bases remaining between them. This CDR3 is CASSIVPDNTEAFF. The CDR3 nucleotides read TGTGCCAGTAGTATAGTCCCTGACAACACTGAAGCTTTCTTT.

The gene calls are TRBV6-5 and TRBJ2-5, with TRBD2 as a possible D gene (5 bases). The ends were cut back, 0 bases at V and 2 bases at J, with 7 bases in the middle. The germline V gene has CDR1 MNHEY and CDR2 SVGAGI. The length of the CDR3 is 14 residues. CDR3 protein: CASSYSEGQETQYF. The CDR3 bases are TGTGCCAGCAGTTACTCAGAGGGACAAGAGACCCAGTACTTC.

The chain uses TRBV30 and TRBJ2-2, with 12 bases aligning to TRBD2. This CDR3 is built from 15 residues. Germline CDR1 GTSNPN, CDR2 SVGIG (reference sequence). The junction had 11 bases not matched to a gene; V was cut back by 8 bases and J by 7 bases. CDR3 in amino acids: CAGTPGLAGIGELFF. The CDR3 DNA reads TGTGCCGGGACTCCGGGACTAGCGGGTATCGGGGAGCTGTTTTTT.

V usage is TRBV6-6 and J usage is TRBJ1-5; maybe TRBD1 (6 bases). Germline V gene sequence: CDR1 MNHNY, CDR2 SVGAGI (reference sequence). This CDR3 is 15 amino acids long. The V and J ends lost 3 bases and 0 bases respectively, with 9 bases between them. CDR3 nucleotides: TGTGCCAGCAGTTATTGGGACAATAGCAATCAGCCCCAGCATTTT. Amino acids: CASSYWDNSNQPQHF.

This rearrangement joins TRBV7-3 to TRBJ2-1; the match to TRBD1 covers 7 bases. V lost 5 bases and J lost 10; bases outside the gene matches: 8. The CDR3 covers 13 residues. Germline V gene lookup returns CDR1 SGHTA and CDR2 FQGTGA. The CDR3 here is CASSTGTVREQFF. The CDR3 DNA follows: TGTGCCAGCAGCACCGGGACAGTGAGGGAGCAGTTCTTC.

The chain recombines TRBV7-9 with TRBJ1-2, with D possibly being TRBD1 (5 bases). The V and J ends lost 2 bases and 8 bases respectively, with 18 bases between them. CDR1 is SEHNR, CDR2 FQNEAQ, per germline (reference sequence). The CDR3 totals 15 residues. CDR3 amino acids: CASSLPQERGKGYTF. The CDR3 bases are TGTGCCAGCAGCTTACCCCAGGAGCGGGGGAAGGGCTACACCTTC.

This clone was recorded once. The genes are TRBV5-5 and TRBJ2-7; a possible D gene is TRBD2 (5 bases). The CDR3 spans 14 residues. V was pared by 1 base and J by 7 bases, with 15 bases between. Germline-derived CDR1 and CDR2 are SGHKS and YYEKEE (reference sequence). The DNA of the CDR3 is TGTGCCAGCAGCTTGTGGAGCGGCTCCGGGGAGCAGTACTTC. This encodes CASSLWSGSGEQYF.

The chain has TRBV7-2 and TRBJ2-3; D is ambiguous. The V and J ends lost 2 bases and 6 bases respectively, with 3 bases between them. The CDR3 sequence is 11 residues long. Germline V gives CDR1 SGHTA, CDR2 FQGNSA. The CDR3 DNA is TGTGCCAGCAGCTTATCTGATACGCAGTATTTT. Its translation: CASSLSDTQYF.

This clone was seen a single time. The genes are TRBV2 and TRBJ2-6; no firm D call. CDR1 and CDR2 from the germline V gene are SNHLY and FYNNEI. The CDR3 has 12 residues. V was cut by 8 bases and J by 3 bases, with 5 bases left in between. CDR3 bases: TGTGCCAGCCGGAGTGGGGCCAACGTCCTGACTTTC. Translation gives CASRSGANVLTF. Full variable domain (rest looked up from reference TRBV2 and TRBJ2-6): EPEVTQTPSHQVTQMGQEVILRCVPISNHLYFYWYRQILGQKVEFLVSFYNNEISEKSEIFDDQFSVERPDGSNFTLKIRSTKLEDSAMYFCASRSGANVLTFGAGSRLTVL.

The chain carries TRBV6-1 and TRBJ2-1; D might be TRBD1 (5 bases). Trimming left V 2 bases short and J 4 bases short, with 15 bases between. Germline V gives CDR1 MNHNS, CDR2 SASEGT. The CDR3 consists of 16 residues. As DNA, the CDR3 is TGTGCCAGCAGTGAAAGGCGCCAGGGCTTATACAATGAGCAGTTCTTC. This sequence encodes CASSERRQGLYNEQFF.

The chain recombines TRBV10-3 with TRBJ2-7; D is possibly TRBD1 or TRBD2 (6 bases each). The germline gives CDR1 ENHRY, CDR2 SYGVKD. The CDR3 spans 15 residues. The V end was cut by 4 bases, the J end by 0 bases, with 13 bases between. The CDR3, as DNA: TGTGCCATCAGTGTCCCGGGGGCAAGCTCCTACGAGCAGTACTTC. This encodes CAISVPGASSYEQYF.